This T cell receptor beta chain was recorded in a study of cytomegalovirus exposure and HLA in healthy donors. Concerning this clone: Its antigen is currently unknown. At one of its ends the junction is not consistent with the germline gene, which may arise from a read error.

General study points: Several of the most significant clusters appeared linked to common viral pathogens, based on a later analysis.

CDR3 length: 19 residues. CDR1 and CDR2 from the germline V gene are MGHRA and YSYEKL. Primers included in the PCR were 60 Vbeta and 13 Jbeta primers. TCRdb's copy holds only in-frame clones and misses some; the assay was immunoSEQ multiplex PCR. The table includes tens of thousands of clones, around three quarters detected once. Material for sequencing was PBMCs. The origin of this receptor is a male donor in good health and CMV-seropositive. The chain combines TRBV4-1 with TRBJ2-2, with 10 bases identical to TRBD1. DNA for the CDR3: TGCGCCAGCAGCCAAGATTGGGACAGGGGAACAACAAACATCGGGGAGCTGTTTTTT. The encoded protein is CASSQDWDRGTTNIGELFF.